This T cell receptor (beta chain) was captured by sequencing in a study of cytomegalovirus exposure and HLA in healthy donors. Some clones are missing from TCRdb's copy, which holds only in-frame ones; the method was immunoSEQ multiplex PCR. Among roughly 150,000 clones listed, around four fifths were seen once. Germline V gene lookup returns CDR1 MNHEY and CDR2 SMNVEV (reference sequence). V lost 6 bases, J lost 4 bases, and 21 bases lay in between. This CDR3 has 16 residues. The genes are TRBV27 and TRBJ1-1, with D maybe TRBD1 (5 bases). The TCR comes from a man aged 30 to 39 in good health and CMV-seropositive. The sample comprised PBMCs. Here the CDR3 DNA reads TGTGCCAGCAGGGAGCTCCGGGGGGGGGTGGGCACTGAAGCTTTCTTT. It is translated as CASRELRGGVGTEAFF.